This T cell receptor (beta chain) was obtained from a study of blood T cell repertoires in COVID-19. Germline V gene data show CDR1 as SGHDN and CDR2 as FVKESK. The V end lost 3 bases, the J end lost 6 bases, and 11 bases lay between the germline ends. The CDR3 sequence is 14 residues long. In the original workflow: For nucleated cells, counts were estimated from reference gene primer amplification. Method: immunoSEQ multiplex PCR; TCRdb's copy keeps in-frame clones and lacks some. Clonal size and the V and J genes are those of that table, whereas D and trimming came from the DNA. The sample lists 50,000 to 75,000 clones, roughly 78% occurring once. Those enrolled in Seattle joined during active infection and were followed longitudinally afterward.

The chain has TRBV14 and TRBJ2-2, with a possible D match to TRBD1 (6 bases). The sequenced sample was peripheral blood. The receptor comes from a man aged 55 to 70 with COVID-19, enrolled during active disease. CDR3 bases: TGTGCCAGCAGCCAGGACAGAGGTTCCGGGGAGCTGTTTTTT. It is translated as CASSQDRGSGELFF.